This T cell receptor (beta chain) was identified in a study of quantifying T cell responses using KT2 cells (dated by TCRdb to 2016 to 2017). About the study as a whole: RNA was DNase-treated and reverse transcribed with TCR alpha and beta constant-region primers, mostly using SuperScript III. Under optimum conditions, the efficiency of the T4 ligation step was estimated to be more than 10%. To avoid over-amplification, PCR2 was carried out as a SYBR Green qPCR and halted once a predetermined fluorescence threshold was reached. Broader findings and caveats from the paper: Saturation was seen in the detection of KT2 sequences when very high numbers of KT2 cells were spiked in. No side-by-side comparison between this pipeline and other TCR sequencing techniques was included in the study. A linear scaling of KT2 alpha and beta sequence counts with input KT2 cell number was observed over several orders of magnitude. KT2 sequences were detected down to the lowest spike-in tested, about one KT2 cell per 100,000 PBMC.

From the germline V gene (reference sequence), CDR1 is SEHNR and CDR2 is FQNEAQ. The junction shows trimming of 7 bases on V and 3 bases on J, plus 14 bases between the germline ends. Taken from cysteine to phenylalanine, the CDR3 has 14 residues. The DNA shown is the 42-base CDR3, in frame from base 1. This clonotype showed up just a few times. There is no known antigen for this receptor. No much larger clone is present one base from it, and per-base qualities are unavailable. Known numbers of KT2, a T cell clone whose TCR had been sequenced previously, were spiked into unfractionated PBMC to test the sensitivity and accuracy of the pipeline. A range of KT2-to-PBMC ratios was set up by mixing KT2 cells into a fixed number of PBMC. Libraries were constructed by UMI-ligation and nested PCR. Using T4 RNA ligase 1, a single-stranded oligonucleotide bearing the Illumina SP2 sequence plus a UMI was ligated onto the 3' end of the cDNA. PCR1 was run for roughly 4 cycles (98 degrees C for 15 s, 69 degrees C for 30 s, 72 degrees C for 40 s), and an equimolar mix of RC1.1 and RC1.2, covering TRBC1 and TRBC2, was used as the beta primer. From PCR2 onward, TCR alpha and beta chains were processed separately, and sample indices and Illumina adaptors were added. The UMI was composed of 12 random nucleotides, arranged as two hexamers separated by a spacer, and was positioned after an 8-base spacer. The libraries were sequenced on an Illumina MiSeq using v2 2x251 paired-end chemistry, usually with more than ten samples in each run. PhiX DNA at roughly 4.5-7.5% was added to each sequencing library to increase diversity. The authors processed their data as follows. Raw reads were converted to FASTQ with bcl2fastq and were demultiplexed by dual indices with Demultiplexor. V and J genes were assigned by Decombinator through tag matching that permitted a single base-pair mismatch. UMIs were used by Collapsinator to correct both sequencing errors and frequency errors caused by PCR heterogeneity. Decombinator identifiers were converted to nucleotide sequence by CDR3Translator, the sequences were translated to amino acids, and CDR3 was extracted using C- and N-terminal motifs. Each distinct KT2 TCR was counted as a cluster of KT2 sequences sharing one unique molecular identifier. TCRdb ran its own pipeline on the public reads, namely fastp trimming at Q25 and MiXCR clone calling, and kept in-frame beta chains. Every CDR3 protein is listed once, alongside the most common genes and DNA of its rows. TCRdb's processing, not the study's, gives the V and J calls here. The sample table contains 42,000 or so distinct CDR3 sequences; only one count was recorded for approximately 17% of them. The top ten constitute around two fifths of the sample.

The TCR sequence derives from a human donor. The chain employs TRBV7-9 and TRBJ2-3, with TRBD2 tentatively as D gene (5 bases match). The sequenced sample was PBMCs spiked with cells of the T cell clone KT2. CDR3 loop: CASIPGRETDTQYF. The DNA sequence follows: TGTGCCAGCATCCCCGGAAGGGAGACAGATACGCAGTATTTT.